Presented here are 16 T cell receptor beta chains from one specimen sequenced in a study of T cell responses to AZD1222 COVID-19 vaccine. Sequencing was performed with immunoSEQ multiplex PCR; in TCRdb, only in-frame clones are kept and a portion is missing. The sample includes more than 140,000 clones, approximately 88% seen only once; the top ten take more than 3%. Sequenced material: peripheral blood, taken on day 0 of MenACWY control vaccination. These receptors all stem from an adult in good health.

The V call is TRBV7-9, the J call TRBJ2-1; D ambiguous. The V and J ends lost 3 bases and 10 bases respectively, with 10 bases between them. This CDR3 is 12 amino acids long. Germline CDR1 and CDR2: SEHNR and FQNEAQ (reference sequence). CDR3 bases: TGTGCCAGCAGCTTGTTCTCGAAGGAGCAGTTCTTC. It yields the protein CASSLFSKEQFF.

In its sample, this clone was seen a few times. This rearrangement joins TRBV4-3 to TRBJ2-1; D possibly corresponds to TRBD1 (5 bases). This CDR3 contains 15 residues. Germline-derived CDR1 and CDR2 are LGHNA and YSLEER. Trimming pared 5 bases from V and 7 bases from J, leaving 18 bases between. The CDR3 sequence is CASSMTRVGRNEQFF. CDR3 sequence (DNA): TGCGCCAGCAGCATGACCAGGGTAGGCAGGAATGAGCAGTTCTTC.

This chain connects TRBV2 to TRBJ2-2; D remains unclear. This CDR3 is 11 amino acids long. CDR1 SNHLY and CDR2 FYNNEI come from the germline V gene. Trimming left V 7 bases short and J 7 bases short, with 7 bases between. This chain's CDR3 is CASNQIGELFF. The CDR3 bases are TGTGCCAGCAATCAAATCGGGGAGCTGTTTTTT.

V is TRBV3-1 (or the pseudogene TRBV3-2) and J is TRBJ1-2, with no clear D. Between the trimmed V and J ends, which lost 4 bases and 4 bases, there was a span of 7 bases. This CDR3 is 12 amino acids long. CDR1 and CDR2 (germline): LGHDT, YNNKEL (reference sequence). CDR3: CASSLQSYGYTF. DNA of the CDR3: TGTGCCAGCAGCCTACAGTCCTATGGCTACACCTTC.

The sample holds one count of this clone. The V gene is TRBV11-3, the J gene TRBJ2-1; 11 nucleotides agree with TRBD2. The CDR3 covers 16 residues. Trimming at V came to 5 bases and at J to 10 bases, leaving 13 bases not matched to a gene. CDR1 SGHNT and CDR2 YENEEA come from the germline V gene. The CDR3 coding sequence is TGTGCCAGCAGCATCAGACTAGCGGGGTCCAAGTGGGAGCAGTTCTTC. It translates to CASSIRLAGSKWEQFF.

The chain joins TRBV27 to TRBJ1-2, with D unresolved. V shed 6 bases and J shed 6 bases, with 20 bases lying between them. The germline V gene has CDR1 MNHEY and CDR2 SMNVEV (reference sequence). The CDR3 has 15 amino acids. In DNA form, the CDR3 reads TGTGCCAGCAGCAATCGGGGTTCACTCTTCCATGGCTACACCTTC. Amino acids: CASSNRGSLFHGYTF.

The chain combines TRBV7-9 with TRBJ1-1, with a tentative D call TRBD1 (5 bases). Germline lookup yields CDR1 SEHNR and CDR2 FQNEAQ (reference sequence). The V gene lost 5 bases and the J gene lost 4 bases, with 14 bases spanning the gap. There are 14 residues in the CDR3. CDR3 sequence (DNA): TGTGCCAGCAGCGACCGGGACGGGGCCACTGAAGCTTTCTTT. It translates to CASSDRDGATEAFF.

V usage is TRBV18 and J usage is TRBJ1-5, with D possibly being TRBD1 (5 bases). Germline CDR1 reads KGHSH; CDR2 reads LQKENI. This CDR3 region has 13 residues. The V end lost 6 bases, the J end lost 7 bases, and 13 bases lay between the germline ends. CDR3 bases: TGTGCCAGCTCTGGGGGGACCAGGCAGCCCCAGCATTTT. The encoded protein is CASSGGTRQPQHF.

This chain joins TRBV9 and TRBJ2-3; TRBD2 matches 8 bases. Trimming removed 4 bases from V and 3 bases from J; junction bases left unmatched: 10. Germline CDR1 and CDR2: SGDLS and YYNGEE. This CDR3 is built from 16 residues. CDR3 region: CASSPNEGGGTDTQYF. Here the CDR3 DNA reads TGTGCCAGCAGCCCCAACGAAGGCGGGGGGACAGATACGCAGTATTTT.

Written as DNA, the CDR3 is TGTGCCAGCAGCCCCGACAGGGGCAGATACATTCAGTACTTC. Its translation: CASSPDRGRYIQYF. V is TRBV5-8 and J is TRBJ2-4, with 8 bases aligning to TRBD1. This CDR3 contains 14 residues. Germline V CDR1 and CDR2: SGHTS, YDEGEE. V lost 4 bases to trimming and J lost 8 bases; unmatched junction nucleotides: 8.

V and J are TRBV7-8 and TRBJ1-5, with 9 bases identical to TRBD1. Germline-derived CDR1 and CDR2 are SGHVS and FQNEAQ. The V and J ends lost 5 bases and 6 bases, in that order; junction bases with no gene match: 5. CDR3 length: 14 amino acids. Written as DNA, the CDR3 is TGTGCCAGCAGCCCCACAGGGGGCAGTCAGCCCCAGCATTTT. This gives the protein CASSPTGGSQPQHF.

This chain uses TRBV20-1 with TRBJ1-4, with D uncertain. The germline V gene has CDR1 DFQATT and CDR2 SNEGSKA (reference sequence). The V end was cut by 0 bases, the J end by 4 bases, with 0 bases between. This CDR3 contains 11 residues. The CDR3 reads CSARDNEKLFF. CDR3 in DNA: TGCAGTGCTAGAGATAATGAAAAACTGTTTTTT.

The rearrangement joins TRBV9 to TRBJ1-5; D not certain. This CDR3 has 14 amino acids. The V end lost 6 bases, the J end lost 7 bases, and 17 bases lay between the germline ends. Germline CDR1 reads SGDLS; CDR2 reads YYNGEE. CDR3 region: CASIESSEEQPQHF. Here the CDR3 DNA reads TGTGCCAGCATCGAATCTTCGGAGGAGCAGCCCCAGCATTTT.

This clone was seen just once. Here the CDR3 reads CASRIAETRTDTQYF. The CDR3 region has the DNA TGTGCCAGCAGGATAGCGGAAACCCGCACAGATACGCAGTATTTT. The chain is built from TRBV6-5 and TRBJ2-3; possibly TRBD2 for D (6 bases). Germline V gives CDR1 MNHEY, CDR2 SVGAGI. CDR3 length: 15 amino acids. V was trimmed by 6 bases and J by 1 base, leaving 14 bases between them.

The chain carries TRBV7-9 and TRBJ1-3, with D unresolved. This CDR3 is built from 12 residues. Germline V CDR1 and CDR2: SEHNR, FQNEAQ (reference sequence). V was cut by 2 bases and J by 4 bases, with 3 bases left in between. The CDR3 sequence: CASSLSGNTIYF. The CDR3 nucleotides read TGTGCCAGCAGCTTATCCGGAAACACCATATATTTT.

In its sample, this clone was seen a few times. The V gene is TRBV18, the J gene TRBJ1-6; TRBD1 matches 7 bases. V shed 5 bases, J shed 0 bases, and the junction held 7 bases outside the gene matches. Germline lookup yields CDR1 KGHSH and CDR2 LQKENI. The length of the CDR3 is 17 residues. The CDR3 DNA is TGTGCCAGCTCATCCATCGGACAGGACTCCTATAATTCACCCCTCCACTTT. As protein: CASSSIGQDSYNSPLHF.